The 5 T cell receptor beta chains listed next were all sequenced from one sample in a study of T cell changes during pregnancy in multiple sclerosis. Sequencing used immunoSEQ multiplex PCR; TCRdb keeps in-frame clones, though not all of them. This table has about 42,000 clones, 88% appearing once. The material was CD4+ T cells from peripheral blood mononuclear cells, obtained in the second trimester of pregnancy. The receptor source for this set is a female donor with multiple sclerosis, enrolled in a pregnancy study.

The V and J genes are TRBV6-5 and TRBJ1-1; maybe TRBD1 (6 bases). V was trimmed by 4 bases and J by 4 bases, leaving 16 bases between them. Germline CDR1 reads MNHEY; CDR2 reads SVGAGI. CDR3 length equals 15 residues. CDR3 nucleotides: TGTGCCAGCAGTTCTCTCACAGGGTCGGGCACTGAAGCTTTCTTT. Its translation: CASSSLTGSGTEAFF.

This clone was seen just once. The chain is built from TRBV11-2 and TRBJ2-1; 9 bases are a match to TRBD2. V trimming: 5 bases; J trimming: 7 bases; junction bases outside the gene matches: 12. CDR3 length: 16 amino acids. Germline CDR1 and CDR2: SGHAT and FQNNGV. The CDR3 sequence: CASSRNSGRGSNEQFF. As DNA, the CDR3 is TGTGCCAGCAGCAGAAATAGCGGGAGAGGCAGTAATGAGCAGTTCTTC.

V gene TRBV19 combines with J gene TRBJ1-1; 9 bases map to TRBD1. The V segment lost 6 bases and the J segment 1 base; nucleotides outside the gene matches: 6. The CDR3 consists of 15 residues. CDR1 is LNHDA, CDR2 SQIVND, per germline (reference sequence). In DNA form, the CDR3 reads TGTGCCAGTAGGGGACAGGGTAAGTGGAACACTGAAGCTTTCTTT. Translation gives CASRGQGKWNTEAFF. The whole variable domain, filled in from reference TRBV19 and TRBJ1-1, reads DGGITQSPKYLFRKEGQNVTLSCEQNLNHDAMYWYRQDPGQGLRLIYYSQIVNDFQKGDIAEGYSVSREKKESFPLTVTSAQKNPTAFYLCASRGQGKWNTEAFFGQGTRLTVV.

The chain employs TRBV19 and TRBJ2-3, with TRBD2 identical over 8 bases. The CDR3 loop spans 17 amino acids. Looked up from germline, CDR1 is LNHDA and CDR2 is SQIVND (reference sequence). The V and J ends lost 5 bases and 6 bases, in that order; junction bases with no gene match: 16. In DNA form, the CDR3 reads TGTGCCAGTAGTGCAGTCGGACTAGCTTCCGTAGCGGATACGCAGTATTTT. Amino acid sequence: CASSAVGLASVADTQYF.

This clone was seen a few times. The V call is TRBV10-3, the J call TRBJ2-1; D may be TRBD2 (7 bases). CDR3 length equals 15 residues. CDR1 and CDR2 from the germline V gene are ENHRY and SYGVKD. Trimming took 4 bases from V and 10 from J, leaving 20 bases between them. CDR3 DNA: TGTGCCATCAGTGGGGGGACCGGGGGGCGACCCGAGCAGTTCTTC. Translation gives CAISGGTGGRPEQFF.